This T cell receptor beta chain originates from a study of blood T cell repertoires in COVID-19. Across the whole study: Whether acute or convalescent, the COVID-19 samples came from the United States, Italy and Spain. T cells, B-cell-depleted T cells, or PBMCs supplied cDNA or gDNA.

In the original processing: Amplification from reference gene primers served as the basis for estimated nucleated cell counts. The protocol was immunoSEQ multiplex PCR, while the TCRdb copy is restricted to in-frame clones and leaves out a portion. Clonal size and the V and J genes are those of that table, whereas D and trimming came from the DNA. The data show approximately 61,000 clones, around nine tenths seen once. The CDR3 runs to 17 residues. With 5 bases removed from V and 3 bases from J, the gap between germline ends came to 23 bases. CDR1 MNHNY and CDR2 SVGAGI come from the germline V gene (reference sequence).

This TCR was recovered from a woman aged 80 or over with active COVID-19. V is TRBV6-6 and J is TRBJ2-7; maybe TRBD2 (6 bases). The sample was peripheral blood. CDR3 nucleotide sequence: TGTGCCAGCAGTCCCCAAGGCGGAGGGAGCCATCTCTACGAGCAGTACTTC. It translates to CASSPQGGGSHLYEQYF.